Following are 5 T cell receptor beta chains from one sample sequenced in a study of identical twins. Via MiXCR, TCRdb re-called the 5' RACE reads, giving one row per CDR3 protein. The table has approximately 630,000 distinct CDR3 sequences, roughly 7.1% seen once. The data also belong to a second study, concerning yellow fever vaccine responses in identical twins.

What was sequenced was PBMCs. These receptors originate from a woman aged 18-29 years in good health.

Ten or more counts support this clonotype. J is TRBJ2-1 and V is TRBV7-7; TRBD1 is a possible D gene (7 bases). This CDR3 has 14 amino acids. Trimming removed 5 bases from V and 5 bases from J, with 13 bases in between. Germline V gene data show CDR1 as SSHAT and CDR2 as FNYEAQ (reference sequence). Here the CDR3 reads CASSRGTANNEQFF. CDR3 coding DNA: TGTGCCAGCAGCCGCGGGACAGCGAACAATGAGCAGTTCTTC.

The chain has TRBV6-5 and TRBJ1-6; D uncertain. V was trimmed by 1 base and J by 5 bases, leaving 15 bases between them. The germline V gene has CDR1 MNHEY and CDR2 SVGAGI. The CDR3 is 17 residues long. The chain's CDR3 is CASSYFLGRADNSPLHF. The CDR3 coding sequence is TGTGCCAGCAGTTACTTTCTCGGACGGGCGGATAATTCACCCCTCCACTTT.

In this sample, this clonotype turned up a few times. The chain employs TRBV24-1 and TRBJ2-3; D is possibly TRBD1 (6 bases). The V end lost 6 bases, the J end lost 6 bases, and 12 bases lay between the germline ends. The CDR3 extends over 13 amino acids. The germline V gene encodes CDR1 KGHDR and CDR2 SFDVKD. CDR3 sequence (DNA): TGTGCCACCAGTACCGGGGACATGGATACGCAGTATTTT. Translated, it gives CATSTGDMDTQYF.

This clonotype was seen at least ten times. The CDR3 DNA is TGTGCCATCAGTGAGTCTCTTGCAGGCGCCTATGGCTACACCTTC. It translates to CAISESLAGAYGYTF. This sequence joins TRBV10-3 and TRBJ1-2, with D hard to call. Germline assignment: CDR1 ENHRY and CDR2 SYGVKD. CDR3 size: 15 residues. With 0 bases removed from V and 4 bases from J, the gap between germline ends came to 12 bases.

This chain uses TRBV28 with TRBJ1-5; no firm D call. Germline loops: CDR1 MDHEN, CDR2 SYDVKM. The V gene lost 1 base and the J gene lost 7 bases, with 11 bases spanning the gap. This CDR3 has 14 amino acids. CDR3 in DNA: TGTGCCAGCAGTTTATCTCTCCTGGGGCAGCCCCAGCATTTT. It encodes CASSLSLLGQPQHF.